This T cell receptor beta chain was sequenced in a study of neurological immune-mediated disorders. Noted time point: longitudinal time-point 3. Individuals who volunteered at a blood bank located in Maryland, USA, made up the group of healthy controls. This clonotype was recorded at least ten times. No antigen is known for it. The CDR3 runs 15 residues. Losses at the gene ends were 3 bases for V and 2 bases for J; bases not matched to a gene: 3. Germline V gene lookup returns CDR1 SGHKS and CDR2 YYEKEE (reference sequence). Findings and caveats of the study: No sharing of CDR3 amino acid sequences was observed among expanded clones across subjects, suggesting private repertoires in all groups.

Sequencing runs each yielded over 190 million TCR-beta sequences from 15-18 subjects. Each CDR3 protein gets one entry after TCRdb re-called the 5' RACE reads with MiXCR. Among roughly 57,000 distinct CDR3 sequences listed, roughly 7.7% were seen once. The chain uses TRBV5-5 and TRBJ2-5; 11 positions match TRBD2. The TCR sequence derives from a woman in her thirties or forties in good health. Sequenced material: PBMCs. The CDR3 reads CASSSGLAAQETQYF. For the CDR3, the DNA is TGTGCCAGCAGCTCGGGACTAGCGGCTCAAGAGACCCAGTACTTC.